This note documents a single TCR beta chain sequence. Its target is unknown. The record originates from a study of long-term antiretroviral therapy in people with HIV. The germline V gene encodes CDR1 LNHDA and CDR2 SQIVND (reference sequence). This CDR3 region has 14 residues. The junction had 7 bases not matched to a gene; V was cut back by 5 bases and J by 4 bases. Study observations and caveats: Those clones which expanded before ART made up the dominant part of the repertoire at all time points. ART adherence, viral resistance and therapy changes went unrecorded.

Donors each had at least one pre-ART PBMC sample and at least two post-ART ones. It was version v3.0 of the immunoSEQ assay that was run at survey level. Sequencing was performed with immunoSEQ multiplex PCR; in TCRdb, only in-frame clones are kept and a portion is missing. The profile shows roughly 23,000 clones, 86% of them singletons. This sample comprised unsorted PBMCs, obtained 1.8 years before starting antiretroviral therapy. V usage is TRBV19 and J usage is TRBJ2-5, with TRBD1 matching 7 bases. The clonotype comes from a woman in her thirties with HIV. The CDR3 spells CASSVLGQRETQYF. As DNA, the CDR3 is TGTGCCAGTAGTGTGCTGGGACAGAGAGAGACCCAGTACTTC.